This T cell receptor beta chain originates from a study of blood T cells in healthy people across ages. A second PCR, run for roughly 7 to 12 cycles, used a sample-barcoded 5' primer plus a J-beta primer mix. TCRdb independently ran MiXCR on the 5' RACE reads; one entry per CDR3 protein. The table lists 1.5 million to 2 million distinct CDR3 sequences, about 49% of them singletons, with 2.1% in the top ten. As to this clonotype: Antigen unknown.

Study-level points and caveats: Shifts in expanded clonotypes may have been confounded by donor CMV status, which was unknown.

Drawing of peripheral blood yielded about 9.6 milliliters from each donor. The germline V gene has CDR1 LGHNA and CDR2 YSLEER. With 4 bases clipped from V and 2 bases from J, the junction kept 7 bases outside the gene matches. CDR3 length: 15 residues. The receptor comes from a middle-aged woman in good health. Sequencing input: blood. This chain connects TRBV4-3 to TRBJ1-2, with 7 positions matching TRBD1. DNA of the CDR3: TGCGCCAGCAGCCCCTACTGGACAGGCAACTATGGCTACACCTTC. This codes for CASSPYWTGNYGYTF.